This entry lists 7 T cell receptor beta chains sequenced from one sample in a study of shared clonotypes between healthy human individuals. Libraries were prepared by immunoSEQ multiplex PCR; TCRdb keeps only in-frame clonotypes and omits some of them. The sample lists approximately 100,000 clones; 65% to 75% were seen once. Sequenced: memory CD8+ T cells sorted from blood. Specified subset: CD45RO+ cells pooled with CCR7-negative TemRA cells. These receptors all come from a woman in her 30s in good health.

This chain joins TRBV4-2 and TRBJ2-3; 8 nucleotides match TRBD2. V dropped 4 bases and J dropped 4; count of bases not matched to a gene: 4. The germline CDR1 and CDR2 sequences are LGHNA and YNFKEQ. The CDR3 length is 14 residues. CDR3 in amino acids: CASSPGLDSDTQYF. The DNA of the CDR3 is TGTGCCAGCAGCCCGGGACTAGATTCAGATACGCAGTATTTT.

The chain combines TRBV5-4 with TRBJ1-6; D remains ambiguous. Between the trimmed V and J ends, which lost 3 bases and 14 bases, there was a span of 12 bases. From germline, CDR1 is SGHNT and CDR2 YYREEE (reference sequence). The CDR3 has 12 residues. CDR3 sequence: CASSSLGESLHF. The CDR3 DNA reads TGTGCCAGCAGCTCCCTCGGGGAGTCCCTCCACTTT.

V and J are TRBV15 and TRBJ2-5, with 10 bases identical to TRBD2. V lost 5 bases to trimming and J lost 5 bases; unmatched junction nucleotides: 8. Per the germline V gene, CDR1 is LNHNV and CDR2 is YYDKDF (reference sequence). This CDR3 contains 15 residues. As DNA, the CDR3 is TGTGCCACCAGCCTATCACTAGCGGGACGGGAGACCCAGTACTTC. This translates into CATSLSLAGRETQYF. The variable domain in full, with the rest retrieved from reference TRBV15 and TRBJ2-5, is DAMVIQNPRYQVTQFGKPVTLSCSQTLNHNVMYWYQQKSSQAPKLLFHYYDKDFNNEADTPDNFQSRRPNTSFCFLDIRSPGLGDTAMYLCATSLSLAGRETQYFGPGTRLLVL.

This clone was picked up a small number of times. The genes are TRBV7-8 and TRBJ2-7, with TRBD1 matching 11 bases. This CDR3 spans 17 amino acids. V dropped 4 bases and J dropped 2; count of bases not matched to a gene: 10. Looked up from germline, CDR1 is SGHVS and CDR2 is FQNEAQ. CDR3 sequence reads: CASSSRTGGFLAYEQYF. The CDR3 nucleotides read TGTGCCAGCAGCTCACGGACAGGGGGCTTCCTGGCCTACGAGCAGTACTTC.

This clone was counted ten times or more. Other DNA sequences in this specimen translate into the identical CDR3. The chain is built from TRBV28 and TRBJ2-3, with TRBD2 matching 9 bases. The V segment lost 4 bases and the J segment 2 bases; nucleotides outside the gene matches: 10. The CDR3 is 17 amino acids. Germline CDR1 is MDHEN and CDR2 is SYDVKM. CDR3 DNA sequence: TGTGCCAGCAGTTCGTACGGAGAGCGGGAGGACACAGATACGCAGTATTTT. Translation gives CASSSYGEREDTDTQYF.

This clone has a single count. V is TRBV30 and J is TRBJ2-1; TRBD2 matches at 7 bases. There are 15 residues in the CDR3. Looked up from germline, CDR1 is GTSNPN and CDR2 is SVGIG (reference sequence). V trimming: 0 bases; J trimming: 4 bases; junction bases outside the gene matches: 6. This CDR3 reads CAWSVRLANYNEQFF. CDR3 bases: TGTGCCTGGAGTGTACGACTAGCTAATTACAATGAGCAGTTCTTC. Complete variable domain (other parts from reference TRBV30 and TRBJ2-1): SQTIHQWPATLVQPVGSPLSLECTVEGTSNPNLYWYRQAAGRGLQLLFYSVGIGQISSEVPQNLSASRPQDRQFILSSKKLLLSDSGFYLCAWSVRLANYNEQFFGPGTRLTVL.

This clone occurred many times. The V gene is TRBV25-1, the J gene TRBJ1-5; D is perhaps TRBD1 (6 bases). Trimming left V 4 bases short and J 5 bases short, with 9 bases between. The CDR3 spans 13 residues. The germline V gene encodes CDR1 MGHDK and CDR2 SYGVNS. This CDR3 reads CASSVRGDQPQHF. CDR3 nucleotides: TGTGCCAGCAGTGTGAGGGGGGATCAGCCCCAGCATTTT.